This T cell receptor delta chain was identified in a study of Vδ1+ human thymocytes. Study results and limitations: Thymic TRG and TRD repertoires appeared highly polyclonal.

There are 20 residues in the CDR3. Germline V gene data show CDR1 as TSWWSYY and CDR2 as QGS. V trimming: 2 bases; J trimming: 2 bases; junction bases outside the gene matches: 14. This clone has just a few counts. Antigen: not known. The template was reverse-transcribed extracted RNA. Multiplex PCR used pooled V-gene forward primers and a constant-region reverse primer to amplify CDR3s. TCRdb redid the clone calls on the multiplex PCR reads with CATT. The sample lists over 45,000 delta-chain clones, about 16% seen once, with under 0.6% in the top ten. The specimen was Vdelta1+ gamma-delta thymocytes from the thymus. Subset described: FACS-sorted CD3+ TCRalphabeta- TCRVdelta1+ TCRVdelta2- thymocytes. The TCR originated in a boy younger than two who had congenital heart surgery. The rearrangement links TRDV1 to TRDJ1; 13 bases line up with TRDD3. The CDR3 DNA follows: TGTGCTCTTGGGGAATGTCCAGCACTGGGGGATACGGGCGATACCGATAAACTCATCTTT. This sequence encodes CALGECPALGDTGDTDKLIF.